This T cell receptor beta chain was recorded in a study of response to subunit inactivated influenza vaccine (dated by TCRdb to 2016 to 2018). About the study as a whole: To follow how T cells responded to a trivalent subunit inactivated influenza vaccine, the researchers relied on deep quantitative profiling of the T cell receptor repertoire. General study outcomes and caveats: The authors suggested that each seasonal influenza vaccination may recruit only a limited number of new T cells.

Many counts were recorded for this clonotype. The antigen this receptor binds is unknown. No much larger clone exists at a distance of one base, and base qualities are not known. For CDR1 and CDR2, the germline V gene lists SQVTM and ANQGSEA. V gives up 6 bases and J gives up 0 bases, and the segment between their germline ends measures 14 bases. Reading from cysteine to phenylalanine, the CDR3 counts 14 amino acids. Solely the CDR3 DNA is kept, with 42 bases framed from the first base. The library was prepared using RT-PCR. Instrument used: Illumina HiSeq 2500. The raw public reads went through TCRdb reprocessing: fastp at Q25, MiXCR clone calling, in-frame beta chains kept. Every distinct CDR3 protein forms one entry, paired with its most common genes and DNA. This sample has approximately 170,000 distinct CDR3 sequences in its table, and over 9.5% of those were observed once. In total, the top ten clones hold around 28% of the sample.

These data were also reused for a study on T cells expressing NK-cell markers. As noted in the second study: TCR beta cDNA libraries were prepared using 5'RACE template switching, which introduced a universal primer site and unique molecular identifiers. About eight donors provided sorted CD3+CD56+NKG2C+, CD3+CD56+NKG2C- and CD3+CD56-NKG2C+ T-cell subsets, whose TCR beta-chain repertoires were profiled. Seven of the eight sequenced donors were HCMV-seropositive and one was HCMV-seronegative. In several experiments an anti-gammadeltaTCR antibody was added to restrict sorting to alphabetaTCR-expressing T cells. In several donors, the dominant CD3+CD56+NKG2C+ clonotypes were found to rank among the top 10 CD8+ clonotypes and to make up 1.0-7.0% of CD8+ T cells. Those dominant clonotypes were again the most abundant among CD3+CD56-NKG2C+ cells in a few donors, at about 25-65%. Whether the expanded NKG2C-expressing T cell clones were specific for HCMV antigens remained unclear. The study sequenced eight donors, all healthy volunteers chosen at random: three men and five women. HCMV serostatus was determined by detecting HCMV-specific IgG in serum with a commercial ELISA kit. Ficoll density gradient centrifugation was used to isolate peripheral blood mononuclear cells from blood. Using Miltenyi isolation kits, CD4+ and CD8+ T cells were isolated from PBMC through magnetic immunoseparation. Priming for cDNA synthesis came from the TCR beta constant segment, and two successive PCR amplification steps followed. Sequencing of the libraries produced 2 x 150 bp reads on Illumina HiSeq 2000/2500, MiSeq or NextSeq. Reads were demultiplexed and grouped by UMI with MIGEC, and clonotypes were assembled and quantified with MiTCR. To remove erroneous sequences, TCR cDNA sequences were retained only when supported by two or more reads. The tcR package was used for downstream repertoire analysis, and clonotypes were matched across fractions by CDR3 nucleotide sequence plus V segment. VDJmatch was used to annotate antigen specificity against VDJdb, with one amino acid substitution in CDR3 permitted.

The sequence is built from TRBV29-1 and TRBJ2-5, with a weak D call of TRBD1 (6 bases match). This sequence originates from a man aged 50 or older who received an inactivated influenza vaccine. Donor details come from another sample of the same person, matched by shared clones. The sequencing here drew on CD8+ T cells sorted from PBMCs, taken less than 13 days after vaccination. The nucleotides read TGCAGCGTCCAGGGGTTGGAGTACCAAGAGACCCAGTACTTC. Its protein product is CSVQGLEYQETQYF.